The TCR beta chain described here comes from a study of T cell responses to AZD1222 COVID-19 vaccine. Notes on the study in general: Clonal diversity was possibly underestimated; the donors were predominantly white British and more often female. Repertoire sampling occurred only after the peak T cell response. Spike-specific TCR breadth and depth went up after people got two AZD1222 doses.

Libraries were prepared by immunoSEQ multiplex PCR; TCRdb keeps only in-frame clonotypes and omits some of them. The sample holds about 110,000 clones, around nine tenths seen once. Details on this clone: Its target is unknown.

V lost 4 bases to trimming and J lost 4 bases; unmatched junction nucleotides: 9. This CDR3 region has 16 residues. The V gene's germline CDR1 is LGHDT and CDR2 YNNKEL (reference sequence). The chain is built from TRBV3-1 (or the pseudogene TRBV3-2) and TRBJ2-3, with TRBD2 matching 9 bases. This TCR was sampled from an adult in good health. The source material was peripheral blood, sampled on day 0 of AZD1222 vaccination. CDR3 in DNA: TGTGCCAGCAGCCGGGTGAGCGGGGGGTATCCAGATACGCAGTATTTT. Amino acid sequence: CASSRVSGGYPDTQYF.